The clone carrying this TCR beta chain was seen a few times. These data are taken from a study of cytomegalovirus exposure and HLA in healthy donors. The V gene end was trimmed by 10 bases and the J gene end by 3 bases; junction bases not matched to a gene: 5. Germline CDR1 is MDHEN and CDR2 is SYDVKM. The length of the CDR3 is 13 residues. Both 60 Vbeta primers and 13 Jbeta primers went into the PCR. Profiled with immunoSEQ multiplex PCR; TCRdb holds only in-frame clones, not every one. Among fewer than 200,000 clones listed, approximately 74% were seen once. Material for sequencing was PBMCs. This receptor was obtained from a woman aged 25 to 39 in good health and CMV-seronegative. The V call is TRBV28, the J call TRBJ2-2; TRBD1 matches 7 bases. DNA for the CDR3: TGTGCCATCGAGGGACAGCACACCGGGGAGCTGTTTTTT. Translating gives CAIEGQHTGELFF. Variable domain in full (rest from reference TRBV28 and TRBJ2-2): DVKVTQSSRYLVKRTGEKVFLECVQDMDHENMFWYRQDPGLGLRLIYFSYDVKMKEKGDIPEGYSVSREKKERFSLILESASTNQTSMYLCAIEGQHTGELFFGEGSRLTVL.